This passage covers 24 T cell receptor beta chains from one sample sequenced in a study. TRBV12-4/TRBJ1-2 clonotypes were amplified with adaptor-ligated barcode primers. TCRdb used MiXCR to reprocess the multiplex PCR reads, holding one entry per CDR3 protein. Here the sample spans around 880 distinct CDR3 sequences, 2.9% being singletons. Tregs were sorted as CD4+CD25+CD127-/low cells. What was sequenced was tumor-infiltrating Tregs sorted from the breast tumor. These receptors were collected from a female donor with breast cancer.

This clonotype is medium-sized. The genes are TRBV12-3 or TRBV12-4 and TRBJ1-2; perhaps TRBD1 as D (5 bases). Trimming shortened V by 6 bases and J by 8 bases, and 16 bases separated the two germline ends. This CDR3 spans 13 amino acids. Written as DNA, the CDR3 is TGTGCCAGCAGGCCTCCAGGGTTTGGAGGCTACACCTTC. The encoded protein is CASRPPGFGGYTF.

This clonotype was detected ten times or more. The V gene is TRBV12-3 or TRBV12-4, the J gene TRBJ1-2; no clear D gene. V lost 3 bases, J lost 2 bases, and 10 bases lay in between. The CDR3 is 14 amino acids. The CDR3 sequence is CASSFVALNYGYTF. The CDR3 coding sequence is TGTGCCAGCAGTTTTGTGGCATTGAACTATGGCTACACCTTC.

By sample fraction, this clonotype is medium-sized. The gene calls are TRBV12-3 or TRBV12-4 and TRBJ1-2, with D perhaps matching TRBD1 (5 bases). Trimming shortened V by 3 bases and J by 2 bases, and 13 bases separated the two germline ends. This CDR3 has 15 amino acids. CDR3 sequence (DNA): TGTGCCAGCAGTTTTCGACAGAAATTAAACTATGGCTACACCTTC. Amino acid sequence: CASSFRQKLNYGYTF.

This clonotype is labeled as medium-sized. The chain links TRBV12-3 or TRBV12-4 to TRBJ1-2; the D gene is possibly TRBD1 (6 bases). The V end lost 2 bases, the J end lost 4 bases, and 11 bases lay between the germline ends. There are 14 residues in the CDR3. The CDR3: CASSLWQGIYGYTF. The CDR3 nucleotides read TGTGCCAGCAGTTTATGGCAGGGGATCTATGGCTACACCTTC.

This clonotype has a count of ten or more. V gene TRBV12-3 or TRBV12-4 combines with J gene TRBJ1-2, with TRBD1 as a possible D gene (5 bases). CDR3 size: 15 residues. V gave up 3 bases and J gave up 2 bases, with 13 bases separating them. The chain's CDR3 is CASSFRGHTNYGYTF. The CDR3 DNA reads as TGTGCCAGCAGTTTTCGCGGACATACAAACTATGGCTACACCTTC.

Sample share makes this clonotype large (0.1 to 1%). The genes are TRBV12-3 or TRBV12-4 and TRBJ1-2; possibly TRBD1 for D (6 bases). Trimming removed 0 bases at V and 7 bases at J, with 18 bases between. There are 16 residues in the CDR3. The CDR3 sequence: CASSLAGQKPGAGYTF. The DNA of the CDR3 is TGTGCCAGCAGTTTAGCGGGCCAAAAGCCAGGGGCTGGCTACACCTTC.

By share, this clonotype ranks as medium-sized (0.01 to 0.1%). The chain has TRBV12-3 or TRBV12-4 and TRBJ1-2; 7 bases line up with TRBD1. The J segment lost 6 bases and the V segment lost 5 bases, leaving 6 bases of the junction unmatched. The CDR3 extends over 13 amino acids. The CDR3: CASSPTGPHGYTF. For the CDR3, the DNA is TGTGCCAGCAGTCCGACAGGGCCTCATGGCTACACCTTC.

By proportion, this clonotype is medium-sized. The gene calls are TRBV12-3 or TRBV12-4 and TRBJ1-2; 7 bases fit TRBD1. Germline trimming cut 6 bases from V and 8 bases from J; bases unmatched to any gene: 15. The CDR3 has 15 residues. CDR3 DNA: TGTGCCAGCAGCTCGGCCGGGACAGTCCCTTGGGGCTACACCTTC. Its protein product is CASSSAGTVPWGYTF.

This clonotype is classed as medium-sized. The chain has TRBV12-3 or TRBV12-4 and TRBJ1-2; 8 bases are a match to TRBD1. Germline trimming cut 3 bases from V and 8 bases from J; bases unmatched to any gene: 5. The CDR3 sequence is 13 residues long. Here the CDR3 DNA reads TGTGCCAGCAGTTTGACAGGGGCCTGGGGCTACACCTTC. It specifies CASSLTGAWGYTF.

By frequency in the sample, this clonotype is medium-sized. This chain connects TRBV12-3 or TRBV12-4 to TRBJ1-2; D unresolved. V gave up 7 bases and J gave up 1 base, with 7 bases separating them. This CDR3 contains 12 residues. The CDR3 reads CASNTNNYGYTF. The CDR3 region has the DNA TGTGCCAGCAATACTAATAACTATGGCTACACCTTC.

This clonotype was detected ten times or more. J is TRBJ1-2 and V is TRBV12-3 or TRBV12-4; TRBD1 matches 7 bases. J was trimmed by 8 bases and V by 3 bases; bases with no gene match: 6. The CDR3 extends over 13 amino acids. The CDR3 loop is CASSFVNRGGYTF. The DNA of the CDR3 is TGTGCCAGCAGTTTTGTGAACAGGGGAGGCTACACCTTC.

The table lists this clonotype with many counts. This chain uses TRBV12-3 or TRBV12-4 with TRBJ1-2; D remains unclear. The CDR3 has 15 amino acids. V lost 2 bases, J lost 9 bases, and 19 bases lay in between. In DNA, the CDR3 is TGTGCCAGCAGTTTAATGGGCCAAGGAACCCGGAGCTACACCTTC. Protein: CASSLMGQGTRSYTF.

This clonotype rates as medium-sized (0.01 to 0.1%). The chain is built from TRBV12-3 or TRBV12-4 and TRBJ1-2; D uncertain. This CDR3 is built from 14 residues. V was trimmed by 8 bases and J by 4 bases, leaving 17 bases between them. Here the CDR3 reads CASALFTLGYGYTF. The CDR3 coding sequence is TGTGCCAGCGCCCTGTTTACGTTAGGCTATGGCTACACCTTC.

This clonotype has a handful of counts. V usage is TRBV12-3 or TRBV12-4 and J usage is TRBJ1-2, with D possibly matching TRBD1 (5 bases). V was pared by 5 bases and J by 4 bases, with 11 bases between. The CDR3 covers 13 residues. The CDR3 here is CASSRDGPYGYTF. The DNA of the CDR3 is TGTGCCAGCAGTCGGGACGGCCCCTATGGCTACACCTTC.

Sample share makes this clonotype medium-sized (0.01 to 0.1%). V is TRBV12-3 or TRBV12-4 and J is TRBJ1-2; no clear D. V shed 1 base and J shed 7 bases, with 7 bases lying between them. The CDR3 sequence is 12 residues long. CDR3 nucleotide sequence: TGTGCCAGCAGTTTAGACAACGCTGGCTACACCTTC. Amino acid sequence: CASSLDNAGYTF.

This clonotype rates as medium-sized (0.01 to 0.1%). The chain employs TRBV12-3 or TRBV12-4 and TRBJ1-2; tentative D call: TRBD1 (6 bases). The CDR3 length is 13 residues. V gave up 8 bases and J gave up 4 bases, with 14 bases separating them. The CDR3 region is CASFERDTYGYTF. In nucleotides, the CDR3 is TGTGCCAGCTTCGAGCGGGACACCTATGGCTACACCTTC.

By proportion, this clonotype is medium-sized. J is TRBJ1-2 and V is TRBV12-3 or TRBV12-4; D remains ambiguous. The CDR3 is 12 residues long. V lost 5 bases and J lost 0, with 4 bases in between. CDR3 sequence (DNA): TGTGCCAGCAGTGGGCCTAACTATGGCTACACCTTC. Its translation: CASSGPNYGYTF.

This clonotype appeared many times. V gene TRBV12-3 or TRBV12-4 combines with J gene TRBJ1-2, with D unresolved. The CDR3 runs 14 residues. V was cut by 1 base and J by 0 bases, with 6 bases left in between. In DNA, the CDR3 is TGTGCCAGCAGTTTAGTAGGCGCTAACTATGGCTACACCTTC. It codes for CASSLVGANYGYTF.

At least ten counts were recorded for this clonotype. DNA of the CDR3: TGTGCCAGCAGTTCGCGACAGGGAGTTGGCTACACCTTC. This sequence encodes CASSSRQGVGYTF. The chain joins TRBV12-3 or TRBV12-4 to TRBJ1-2, with 7 nucleotides matching TRBD1. V trimming: 4 bases; J trimming: 7 bases; junction bases outside the gene matches: 6. This CDR3 spans 13 amino acids.

This clonotype is termed medium-sized. The rearrangement uses TRBV12-3 or TRBV12-4 and TRBJ1-2; no firm D call. The germline V and J ends were trimmed by 5 bases and 1 base, with 11 bases remaining between them. This CDR3 region has 14 residues. CDR3 nucleotides: TGTGCCAGCAGTCCCTCAGGACGTAACTATGGCTACACCTTC. It yields the protein CASSPSGRNYGYTF.

By share of the sample, this clonotype is medium-sized. The rearrangement links TRBV12-5 to TRBJ1-2; 7 bases line up with TRBD1. V lost 6 bases to trimming and J lost 7 bases; unmatched junction nucleotides: 8. Germline-derived CDR1 and CDR2 are LGHNT and FRNRAP. CDR3 length: 13 amino acids. Here the CDR3 reads CASGLTGSAGYTF. The CDR3, as DNA: TGTGCTAGTGGCTTGACAGGGTCGGCTGGCTACACCTTC.

This clonotype has a count of ten or more. The chain joins TRBV12-3 or TRBV12-4 to TRBJ1-2, with TRBD1 matching over 7 bases. With 4 bases clipped from V and 3 bases from J, the junction kept 5 bases outside the gene matches. The CDR3 totals 14 residues. The CDR3 region is CASSYPGQHYGYTF. The CDR3, as DNA: TGTGCCAGCAGTTATCCGGGACAGCACTATGGCTACACCTTC.

This clonotype is labeled large (0.1 to 1%). The rearrangement uses TRBV12-3 or TRBV12-4 and TRBJ1-2; D perhaps matches TRBD1 (5 bases). The length of the CDR3 is 13 residues. The V gene lost 0 bases and the J gene lost 7 bases, with 9 bases spanning the gap. CDR3 residues: CASSLAGAGGYTF. The CDR3 coding sequence is TGTGCCAGCAGTTTAGCCGGGGCGGGTGGCTACACCTTC.

Within the sample, this clonotype is medium-sized (0.01 to 0.1%). The V and J genes are TRBV12-3 or TRBV12-4 and TRBJ1-2, with D possibly matching TRBD1 (6 bases). The CDR3 is made up of 12 amino acids. V shed 5 bases and J shed 6 bases, with 10 bases lying between them. The CDR3 loop reads CASSAGVNGYTF. The CDR3 bases are TGTGCCAGCAGTGCAGGGGTTAATGGCTACACCTTC.